These 31 T cell receptor beta chains originate from one sample sequenced in a study of T-cell memory formation after mild COVID-19. TCRdb reanalysed the 5' RACE reads using MiXCR and keeps one entry per CDR3 protein. The profile shows 550,000 to 600,000 distinct CDR3 sequences, 17% of them singletons. The sequenced sample was PBMCs or a T cell subset sorted from them (not recorded which). The origin of the receptors is an adult woman who had mild COVID-19 (a few samples of this study predate the infection). Cell type and time point are not known.

This chain joins TRBV20-1 and TRBJ2-3; D is possibly TRBD2 (6 bases). V lost 2 bases to trimming and J lost 4 bases, with 13 bases between them. The CDR3 runs to 14 residues. Germline V gives CDR1 DFQATT, CDR2 SNEGSKA (reference sequence). The CDR3 here is CSARPSVGADTQYF. The CDR3, as DNA: TGCAGTGCTAGACCTAGCGTTGGGGCAGATACGCAGTATTTT.

This clonotype was seen a handful of times. The chain combines TRBV5-1 with TRBJ2-2; the D gene could be TRBD1 or TRBD2 (6 bases each). The CDR3 extends over 16 amino acids. Germline values: CDR1 SGHRS, CDR2 YFSETQ. V was pared by 2 bases and J by 0 bases, with 11 bases between. The CDR3 reads CASSFRGPSNTGELFF. The CDR3 DNA follows: TGCGCCAGCAGCTTTCGGGGGCCCTCGAACACCGGGGAGCTGTTTTTT.

CDR3 coding DNA: TGTGCCACCAGTATTTCACTAGCGGGAGTTGGGACCGGGGAGCTGTTTTTT. It codes for CATSISLAGVGTGELFF. This chain uses TRBV24-1 with TRBJ2-2; 11 bases are a match to TRBD2. Germline CDR1 KGHDR, CDR2 SFDVKD. The CDR3 consists of 17 residues. Trimming cost V 6 bases and J 5 bases; bases outside gene matches: 10.

This clonotype was observed a handful of times. The chain uses TRBV5-6 and TRBJ2-1; perhaps TRBD2 as D (5 bases). Per the germline V gene, CDR1 is SGHDT and CDR2 is YYEEEE. CDR3 length: 14 residues. The V gene lost 0 bases and the J gene lost 10 bases, with 14 bases spanning the gap. CDR3 loop: CASSLGPAEREQFF. The CDR3 nucleotides read TGTGCCAGCAGCTTGGGGCCAGCGGAGAGGGAGCAGTTCTTC.

This clonotype showed up just a few times. The rearrangement joins TRBV7-3 to TRBJ2-7, with D perhaps matching TRBD2 (6 bases). CDR3 length: 14 amino acids. Trimming took off 5 bases at V and 5 bases at J, with 16 bases between the two ends. Germline V gene sequence: CDR1 SGHTA, CDR2 FQGTGA. The CDR3 region has the DNA TGTGCCAGCAGCGCTTCCCTCGGGAGACACGAGCAGTACTTC. Translation: CASSASLGRHEQYF.

There are many counts of this clonotype. The rearrangement uses TRBV6-5 and TRBJ2-5, with D possibly TRBD2 on 6 matching bases. Germline V gene sequence: CDR1 MNHEY, CDR2 SVGAGI. This CDR3 is 13 amino acids long. V lost 6 bases to trimming and J lost 3 bases, with 11 bases between them. The CDR3 loop is CASREGSEETQYF. In nucleotides, the CDR3 is TGTGCCAGCAGGGAGGGGTCCGAAGAGACCCAGTACTTC.

A few counts support this clonotype. The V call is TRBV7-9, the J call TRBJ2-3; the D is unclear. CDR3 length: 18 residues. CDR1 is SEHNR, CDR2 FQNEAQ, per germline (reference sequence). Trimming removed 2 bases at V and 7 bases at J, with 25 bases between. CDR3 region: CASSLLPRQSLLSYTQYF. In DNA form, the CDR3 reads TGTGCCAGCAGCTTATTGCCCCGGCAGTCCTTACTCTCATATACGCAGTATTTT.

The CDR3 nucleotides read TGTGCCAGCAGCCCCGGACAGGGTCGGTCGCAGTTCTTC. It translates to CASSPGQGRSQFF. V and J are TRBV12-3 or TRBV12-4 and TRBJ2-1; 8 bases fit TRBD1. The CDR3 contains 13 residues. V trimming: 6 bases; J trimming: 12 bases; junction bases outside the gene matches: 10.

This clonotype was seen only a few times. The rearrangement joins TRBV20-1 to TRBJ2-1, with D possibly TRBD2 on 6 matching bases. V lost 4 bases, J lost 3 bases, and 19 bases lay in between. Germline CDR1 and CDR2: DFQATT and SNEGSKA (reference sequence). The CDR3 is made up of 16 amino acids. CDR3 sequence reads: CSATSPASVNYNEQFF. In nucleotides, the CDR3 is TGCAGTGCTACCTCCCCGGCTAGCGTGAACTACAATGAGCAGTTCTTC.

This clonotype was found a few times. The CDR3: CATSRDLQGRVNQPQHF. The CDR3 DNA reads as TGTGCCACCAGCAGAGATTTGCAGGGTAGGGTAAATCAGCCCCAGCATTTT. V is TRBV15 and J is TRBJ1-5; TRBD1 might be the D (5 bases). CDR1 is LNHNV, CDR2 YYDKDF, per germline (reference sequence). Trimming stripped 0 bases from V and 4 bases from J, with 16 bases between. The CDR3 loop spans 17 amino acids.

V gene TRBV24-1 combines with J gene TRBJ2-1; TRBD2 matches 8 bases. From germline, CDR1 is KGHDR and CDR2 SFDVKD. The CDR3 contains 13 residues. J lost 6 bases, V lost 9 bases, and 6 bases had no gene match. This chain's CDR3 is CATESGGSNEQFF. As DNA, the CDR3 is TGTGCCACCGAAAGCGGGGGAAGCAATGAGCAGTTCTTC.

This clonotype has more than one count but fewer than ten. The chain employs TRBV30 and TRBJ2-1; 7 nucleotides match TRBD1. The CDR3 has 15 amino acids. The junction had 6 bases not matched to a gene; V was cut back by 0 bases and J by 4 bases. The germline CDR1 and CDR2 sequences are GTSNPN and SVGIG (reference sequence). CDR3: CAWSVGGTAYNEQFF. In DNA form, the CDR3 reads TGTGCCTGGAGTGTCGGTGGGACAGCGTACAATGAGCAGTTCTTC.

The rearrangement uses TRBV9 and TRBJ1-1, with D unresolved. The CDR3 sequence is 15 residues long. Per the germline V gene, CDR1 is SGDLS and CDR2 is YYNGEE. V was cut by 0 bases and J by 3 bases, with 12 bases left in between. The CDR3 region is CASSVDPNEDTEAFF. The DNA for the CDR3 is TGTGCCAGCAGCGTAGATCCAAACGAGGACACTGAAGCTTTCTTT.

This clonotype was detected ten times or more. This rearrangement joins TRBV7-9 to TRBJ2-1; 7 bases fit TRBD1. CDR3 size: 14 residues. The germline CDR1 and CDR2 sequences are SEHNR and FQNEAQ (reference sequence). V shed 5 bases and J 2 bases; nucleotides not matched to a gene: 3. Here the CDR3 DNA reads TGTGCCAGCAGCCCCGGGACAGCCTACAATGAGCAGTTCTTC. Translation gives CASSPGTAYNEQFF.

This clonotype has only one observation. V gene TRBV5-6 combines with J gene TRBJ1-5; tentatively, D is TRBD1 (5 bases). V lost 1 base and J 2 bases, leaving 13 bases between the germline ends. The CDR3 spans 16 residues. CDR1 and CDR2 (germline): SGHDT, YYEEEE. As DNA, the CDR3 is TGTGCCAGCAGCTTGTTCGGGGCGCGGGGCAATCAGCCCCAGCATTTT. Protein: CASSLFGARGNQPQHF.

The V call is TRBV29-1, the J call TRBJ2-1, with 11 bases lining up with TRBD2. The CDR3 extends over 13 amino acids. CDR1 is SQVTM and CDR2 is ANQGSEA in the germline V gene. The trim removed 3 bases at V and 7 bases at J, leaving 2 bases unmatched. DNA of the CDR3: TGCAGCGTTGATCCTAGCGGGAGGAATGAGCAGTTCTTC. It translates to CSVDPSGRNEQFF.

This clonotype was seen many times. This rearrangement joins TRBV20-1 to TRBJ2-7, with D unresolved. The CDR3 extends over 12 amino acids. The germline V and J ends were trimmed by 3 bases and 6 bases, with 12 bases remaining between them. The germline gives CDR1 DFQATT, CDR2 SNEGSKA (reference sequence). The CDR3 region has the DNA TGCAGTGCTAGCACCGGACGTCTCGAGCAGTACTTC. It encodes CSASTGRLEQYF.

The chain joins TRBV29-1 to TRBJ2-3; TRBD2 is a possible D gene (5 bases). CDR1 and CDR2 (germline): SQVTM, ANQGSEA. Trimming shortened V by 3 bases and J by 6 bases, and 7 bases separated the two germline ends. The CDR3 length is 11 residues. The CDR3 DNA reads as TGCAGCGTTGAGGGAGTGGATACGCAGTATTTT. This codes for CSVEGVDTQYF.

The rearrangement uses TRBV29-1 and TRBJ1-2, with a weak D call TRBD1 (5 bases). The CDR3 is 11 amino acids. Per the germline V gene, CDR1 is SQVTM and CDR2 is ANQGSEA. Trimming pared 7 bases from V and 7 bases from J, leaving 13 bases between. This chain's CDR3 is CSAPGPLGYTF. The DNA for the CDR3 is TGCAGCGCCCCAGGGCCTCTTGGCTACACCTTC.

The chain links TRBV9 to TRBJ2-1; no reliable D call. The CDR3 contains 16 residues. Germline V CDR1 and CDR2: SGDLS, YYNGEE. V was pared by 0 bases and J by 0 bases, with 10 bases between. The CDR3 DNA reads TGTGCCAGCAGCGTAGACCTTGGCAGCTCCTACAATGAGCAGTTCTTC. Translated, it gives CASSVDLGSSYNEQFF.

The CDR3 bases are TGTGCCAGCAGGCCCCCCCGGAACAGGGGTGCCTATACGCAGTATTTT. Amino acid sequence: CASRPPRNRGAYTQYF. V is TRBV2 and J is TRBJ2-3, with 7 bases aligning to TRBD1. Germline CDR1 SNHLY, CDR2 FYNNEI. There are 16 residues in the CDR3. V trimming: 6 bases; J trimming: 7 bases; junction bases outside the gene matches: 16.

V gene TRBV11-2 combines with J gene TRBJ2-3; TRBD2 aligns across 11 bases. After removal of 0 bases from V and 0 bases from J, the junction contained 11 bases not matched to a gene. The CDR3 contains 20 residues. Germline CDR1 reads SGHAT; CDR2 reads FQNNGV. The DNA of the CDR3 is TGTGCCAGCAGCTTAGAGTGGCTAGCGGGAGGCCGGCCTAGCACAGATACGCAGTATTTT. Translating it yields CASSLEWLAGGRPSTDTQYF.

The V gene is TRBV6-2 or TRBV6-3, the J gene TRBJ2-5; 8 bases are shared with TRBD2. The CDR3 runs 16 residues. Germline V gene lookup returns CDR1 MNHEY and CDR2 SVGEGT. Trimming removed 2 bases from V and 0 bases from J; junction bases left unmatched: 5. In nucleotides, the CDR3 is TGTGCCAGCAGTTACGAACTAGCGGTCGACCAAGAGACCCAGTACTTC. Encoded protein: CASSYELAVDQETQYF.

This clonotype was detected a few times. The V and J genes are TRBV12-3 or TRBV12-4 and TRBJ2-5; 13 bases fit TRBD2. Germline trimming cut 4 bases from V and 4 bases from J; bases unmatched to any gene: 0. This CDR3 spans 14 amino acids. The DNA for the CDR3 is TGTGCCAGCAGTTGGACTAGCGGGAGAGAGACCCAGTACTTC. As protein: CASSWTSGRETQYF.

This clonotype was seen more than once but under ten times. The chain combines TRBV5-1 with TRBJ1-2; 7 nucleotides agree with TRBD1. The CDR3 is 14 amino acids. J lost 3 bases, V lost 4 bases, and 6 bases had no gene match. Germline CDR1 is SGHRS and CDR2 is YFSETQ. CDR3 region: CASSIDRADYGYTF. The CDR3 coding sequence is TGCGCCAGCAGCATAGACAGGGCGGACTATGGCTACACCTTC.

The rearrangement links TRBV24-1 to TRBJ1-1; D gene uncertain. The CDR3 is 13 residues long. With 12 bases removed from V and 1 base from J, the gap between germline ends came to 14 bases. Germline V CDR1 and CDR2: KGHDR, SFDVKD. The DNA of the CDR3 is TGTGCCGTCGCTATGGGAGGGAACACTGAAGCTTTCTTT. It is translated as CAVAMGGNTEAFF.

This clonotype was seen a handful of times. J is TRBJ2-7 and V is TRBV15, with 8 nucleotides matching TRBD2. Trimming at V came to 1 base and at J to 5 bases, leaving 10 bases not matched to a gene. This CDR3 region has 16 residues. Germline CDR1 LNHNV, CDR2 YYDKDF (reference sequence). The DNA for the CDR3 is TGTGCCACCAGCAGAGCCTTACGGGGGGGCACCAACGAGCAGTACTTC. Its protein product is CATSRALRGGTNEQYF.

J is TRBJ2-5 and V is TRBV7-9; 10 bases are shared with TRBD2. Unmatched junction bases numbered 10, after V lost 5 bases and J lost 1 base. This CDR3 comprises 17 residues. Germline V gene sequence: CDR1 SEHNR, CDR2 FQNEAQ (reference sequence). Written as DNA, the CDR3 is TGTGCCAGCAGCCAATCCCTAGCGGGAGTCCGCCAAGAGACCCAGTACTTC. Amino acid sequence: CASSQSLAGVRQETQYF.

This clonotype has just a few counts. The DNA for the CDR3 is TGTGCCAGCAGTTTCGAGGGGTTGGCTTTCTTT. It translates to CASSFEGLAFF. The chain combines TRBV12-3 or TRBV12-4 with TRBJ1-1, with TRBD1 as a possible D gene (5 bases). Deletions cut 3 bases from V and 11 bases from J, with 10 bases between. The CDR3 has 11 amino acids.

This clonotype was seen a handful of times. CDR3 nucleotide sequence: TGCGCCAGCAGCCCGACAGGCTTCGGGGCTTTCTTT. Translation: CASSPTGFGAFF. V usage is TRBV4-1 and J usage is TRBJ1-1; D perhaps matches TRBD1 (6 bases). V gave up 4 bases and J gave up 11 bases, with 14 bases separating them. The CDR3 runs to 12 residues. Germline V gene lookup returns CDR1 MGHRA and CDR2 YSYEKL.

This clonotype turned up a few times. The genes are TRBV6-5 and TRBJ1-1; D not certain. Germline V gene sequence: CDR1 MNHEY, CDR2 SVGAGI. The ends were cut back, 9 bases at V and 0 bases at J, with 14 bases in the middle. CDR3 length: 14 residues. The CDR3 region is CASRRVTMNTEAFF. The CDR3 DNA sequence: TGTGCCAGTCGCCGGGTGACCATGAACACTGAAGCTTTCTTT.